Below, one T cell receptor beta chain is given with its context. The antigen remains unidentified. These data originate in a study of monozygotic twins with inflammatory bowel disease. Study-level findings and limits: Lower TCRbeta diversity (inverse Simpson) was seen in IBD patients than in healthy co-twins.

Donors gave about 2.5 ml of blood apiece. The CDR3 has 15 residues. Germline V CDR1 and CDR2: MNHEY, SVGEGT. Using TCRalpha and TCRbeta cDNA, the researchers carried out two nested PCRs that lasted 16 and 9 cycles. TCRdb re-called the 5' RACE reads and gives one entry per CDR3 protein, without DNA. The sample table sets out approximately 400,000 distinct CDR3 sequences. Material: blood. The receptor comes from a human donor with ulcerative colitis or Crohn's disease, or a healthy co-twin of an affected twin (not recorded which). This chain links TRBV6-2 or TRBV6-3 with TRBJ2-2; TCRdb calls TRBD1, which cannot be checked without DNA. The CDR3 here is CASRPTLAGTGELFF.